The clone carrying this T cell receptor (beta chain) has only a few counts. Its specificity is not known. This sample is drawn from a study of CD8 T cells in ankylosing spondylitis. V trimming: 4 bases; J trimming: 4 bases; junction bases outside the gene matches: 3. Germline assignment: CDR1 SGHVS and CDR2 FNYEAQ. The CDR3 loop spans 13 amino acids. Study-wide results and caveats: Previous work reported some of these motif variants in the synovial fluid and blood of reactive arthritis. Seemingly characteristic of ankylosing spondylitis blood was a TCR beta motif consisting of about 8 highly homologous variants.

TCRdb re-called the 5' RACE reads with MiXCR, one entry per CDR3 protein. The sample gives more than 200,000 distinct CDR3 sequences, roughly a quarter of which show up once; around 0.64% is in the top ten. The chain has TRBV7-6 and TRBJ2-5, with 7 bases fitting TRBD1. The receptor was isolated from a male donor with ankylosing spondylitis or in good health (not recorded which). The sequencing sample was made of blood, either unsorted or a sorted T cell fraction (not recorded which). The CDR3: CASSSWTGETQYF. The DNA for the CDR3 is TGTGCCAGCAGCTCCTGGACAGGAGAGACCCAGTACTTC.